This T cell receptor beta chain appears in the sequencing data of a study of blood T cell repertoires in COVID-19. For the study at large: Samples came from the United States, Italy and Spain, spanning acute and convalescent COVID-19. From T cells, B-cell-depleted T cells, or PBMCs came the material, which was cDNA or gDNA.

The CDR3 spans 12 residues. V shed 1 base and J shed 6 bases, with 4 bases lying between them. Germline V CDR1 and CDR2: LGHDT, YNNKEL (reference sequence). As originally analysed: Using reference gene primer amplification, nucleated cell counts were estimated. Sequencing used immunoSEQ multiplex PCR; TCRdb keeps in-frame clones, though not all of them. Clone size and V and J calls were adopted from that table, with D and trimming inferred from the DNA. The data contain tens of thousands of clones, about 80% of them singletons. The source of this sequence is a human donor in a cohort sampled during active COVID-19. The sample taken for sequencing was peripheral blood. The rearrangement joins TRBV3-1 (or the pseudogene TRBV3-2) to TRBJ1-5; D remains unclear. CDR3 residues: CASSQGSQPQHF. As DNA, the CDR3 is TGTGCCAGCAGCCAAGGTAGTCAGCCCCAGCATTTT.